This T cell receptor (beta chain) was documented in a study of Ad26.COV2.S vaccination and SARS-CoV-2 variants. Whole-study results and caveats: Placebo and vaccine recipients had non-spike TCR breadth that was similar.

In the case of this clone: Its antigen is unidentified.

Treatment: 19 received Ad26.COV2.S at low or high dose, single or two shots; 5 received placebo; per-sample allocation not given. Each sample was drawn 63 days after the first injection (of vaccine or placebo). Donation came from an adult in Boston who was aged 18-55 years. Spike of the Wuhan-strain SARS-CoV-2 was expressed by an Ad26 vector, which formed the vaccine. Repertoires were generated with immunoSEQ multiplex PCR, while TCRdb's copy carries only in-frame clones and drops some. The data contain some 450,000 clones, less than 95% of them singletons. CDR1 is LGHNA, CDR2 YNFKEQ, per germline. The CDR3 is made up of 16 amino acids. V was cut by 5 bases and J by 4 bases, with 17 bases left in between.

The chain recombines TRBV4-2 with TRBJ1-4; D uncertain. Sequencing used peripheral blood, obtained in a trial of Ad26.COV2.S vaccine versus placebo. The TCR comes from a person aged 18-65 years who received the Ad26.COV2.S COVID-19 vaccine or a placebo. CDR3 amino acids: CASSSHRSEVNEKLFF. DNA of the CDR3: TGTGCCAGCAGCTCCCACCGCAGCGAAGTTAATGAAAAACTGTTTTTT.